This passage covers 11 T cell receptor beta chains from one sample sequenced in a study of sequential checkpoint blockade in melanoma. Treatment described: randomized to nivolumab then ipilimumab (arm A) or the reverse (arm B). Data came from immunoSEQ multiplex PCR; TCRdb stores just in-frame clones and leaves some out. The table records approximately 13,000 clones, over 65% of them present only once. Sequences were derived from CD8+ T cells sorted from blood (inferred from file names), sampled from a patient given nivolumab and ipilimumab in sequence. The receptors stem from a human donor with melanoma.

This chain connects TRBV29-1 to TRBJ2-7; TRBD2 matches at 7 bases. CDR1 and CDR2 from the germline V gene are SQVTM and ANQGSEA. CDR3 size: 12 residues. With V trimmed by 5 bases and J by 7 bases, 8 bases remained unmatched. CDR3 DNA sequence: TGCAGCGTTCTTCCTTGGGAGGGTGAGCAGTACTTC. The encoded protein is CSVLPWEGEQYF.

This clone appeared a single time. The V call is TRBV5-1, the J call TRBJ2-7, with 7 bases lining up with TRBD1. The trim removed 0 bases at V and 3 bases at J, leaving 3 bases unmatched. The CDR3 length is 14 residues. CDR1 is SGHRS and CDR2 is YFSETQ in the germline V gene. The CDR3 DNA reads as TGCGCCAGCAGCTTGGCCCCAGGGGGCTACGAGCAGTACGTC. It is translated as CASSLAPGGYEQYV.

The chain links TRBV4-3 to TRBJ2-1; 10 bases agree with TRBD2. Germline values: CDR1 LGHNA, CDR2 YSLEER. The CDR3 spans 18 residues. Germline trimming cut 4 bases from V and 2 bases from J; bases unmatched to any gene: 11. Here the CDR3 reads CASSLRPLAGEPYNEQFF. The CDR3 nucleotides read TGCGCCAGCAGCCTTCGCCCGCTAGCGGGGGAACCCTACAATGAGCAGTTCTTC.

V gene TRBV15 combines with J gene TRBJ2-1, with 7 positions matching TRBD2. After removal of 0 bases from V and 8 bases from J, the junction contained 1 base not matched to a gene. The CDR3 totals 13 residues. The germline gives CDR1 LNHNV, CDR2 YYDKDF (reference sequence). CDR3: CATSRDRGDEQFF. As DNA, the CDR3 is TGTGCCACCAGCAGAGATCGGGGGGATGAGCAGTTCTTC.

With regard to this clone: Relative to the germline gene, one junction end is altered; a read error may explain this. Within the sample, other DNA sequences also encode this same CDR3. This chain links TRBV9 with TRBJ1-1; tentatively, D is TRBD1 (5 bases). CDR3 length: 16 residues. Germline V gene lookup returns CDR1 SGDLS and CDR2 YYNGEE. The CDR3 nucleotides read TGCGCCAGCAGTTCTGGTCCGGGGGAATCGAACACTGAAGCTTTCTTT. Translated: CASSSGPGESNTEAFF.

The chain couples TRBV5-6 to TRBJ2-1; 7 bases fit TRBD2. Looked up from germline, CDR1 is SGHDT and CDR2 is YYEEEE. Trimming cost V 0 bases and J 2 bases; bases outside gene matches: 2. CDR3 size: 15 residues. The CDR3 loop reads CASSLGGSPYNEQFF. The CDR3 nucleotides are TGTGCCAGCAGCTTGGGCGGGAGCCCCTACAATGAGCAGTTCTTC.

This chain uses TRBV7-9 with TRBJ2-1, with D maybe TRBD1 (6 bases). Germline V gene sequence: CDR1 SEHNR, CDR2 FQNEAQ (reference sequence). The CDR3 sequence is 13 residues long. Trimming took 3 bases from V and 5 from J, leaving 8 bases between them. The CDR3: CASSLDRDNEQFF. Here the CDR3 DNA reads TGTGCCAGCAGCTTGGACAGAGACAATGAGCAGTTCTTC.

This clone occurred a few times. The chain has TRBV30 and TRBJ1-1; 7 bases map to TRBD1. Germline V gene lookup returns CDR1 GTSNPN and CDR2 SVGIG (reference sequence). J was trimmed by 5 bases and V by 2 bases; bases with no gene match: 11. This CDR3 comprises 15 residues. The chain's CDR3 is CAWSPDFGQDTEAFF. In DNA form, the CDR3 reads TGTGCCTGGAGTCCGGACTTCGGACAGGATACTGAAGCTTTCTTT.

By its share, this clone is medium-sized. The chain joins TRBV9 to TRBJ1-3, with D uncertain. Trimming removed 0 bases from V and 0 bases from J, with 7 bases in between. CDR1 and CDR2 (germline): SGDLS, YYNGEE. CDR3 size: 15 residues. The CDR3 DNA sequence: TGTGCCAGCAGCGTAGACGGAGACTCTGGAAACACCATATATTTT. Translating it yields CASSVDGDSGNTIYF.

In DNA, the CDR3 is TGTGCCAGCAAAGGGACATCTAGCACAGATACGCAGTATTTT. Protein: CASKGTSSTDTQYF. The gene calls are TRBV9 and TRBJ2-3; D perhaps matches TRBD1 (6 bases). Trimming pared 6 bases from V and 0 bases from J, leaving 11 bases between. Germline assignment: CDR1 SGDLS and CDR2 YYNGEE. This CDR3 contains 14 residues.

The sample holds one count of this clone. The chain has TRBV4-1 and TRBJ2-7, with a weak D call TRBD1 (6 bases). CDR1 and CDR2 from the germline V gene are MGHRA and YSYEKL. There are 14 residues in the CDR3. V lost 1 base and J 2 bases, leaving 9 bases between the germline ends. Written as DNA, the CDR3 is TGCGCCAGCAGCCAAGCCCAGGGGCCCTACGAGCAGTACTTC. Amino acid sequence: CASSQAQGPYEQYF.